The 9 T cell receptor beta chains given below trace back to one sample, sequenced in a study of Ad26.COV2.S vaccination and SARS-CoV-2 variants. Profiled with immunoSEQ multiplex PCR; TCRdb holds only in-frame clones, not every one. The sample yields some 450,000 clones, around 91% seen once. Specified treatment: over 15 received Ad26.COV2.S at low or high dose, single or two shots; a few received placebo; per-sample allocation not given. Collection of samples fell on day 63 after the first vaccine or placebo injection. The material was peripheral blood, obtained in a trial of Ad26.COV2.S vaccine versus placebo. These receptors came from a person between 18 and 59 years old who received the Ad26.COV2.S COVID-19 vaccine or a placebo.

As for this clone: The sample carries other DNA sequences with the same CDR3. This chain links TRBV27 with TRBJ2-1, with D uncertain. Deletions cut 5 bases from V and 6 bases from J, with 5 bases between. CDR1 is MNHEY and CDR2 is SMNVEV in the germline V gene (reference sequence). The CDR3 totals 11 residues. The CDR3 here is CASSGSNEQFF. CDR3 in DNA: TGTGCCAGCAGTGGTTCCAATGAGCAGTTCTTC.

The chain's CDR3 is CASSPRWDRYNEQFF. The CDR3 region has the DNA TGTGCCAGCAGCCCGAGGTGGGACAGATACAATGAGCAGTTCTTC. The gene calls are TRBV13 and TRBJ2-1; 7 bases line up with TRBD1. The CDR3 consists of 15 residues. Germline values: CDR1 PRHDT, CDR2 FYEKMQ (reference sequence). The V and J ends lost 5 bases and 4 bases, in that order; junction bases with no gene match: 8.

The chain employs TRBV19 and TRBJ2-2; 7 bases are a match to TRBD1. Germline values: CDR1 LNHDA, CDR2 SQIVND (reference sequence). The CDR3 covers 15 residues. With 3 bases clipped from V and 5 bases from J, the junction kept 6 bases outside the gene matches. The CDR3, as DNA: TGTGCCAGTAGTATTACGGACAGGTTAACCGGGGAGCTGTTTTTT. As protein: CASSITDRLTGELFF.

The genes are TRBV5-1 and TRBJ2-5, with 10 nucleotides matching TRBD2. The CDR3 has 15 residues. V dropped 4 bases and J dropped 2; count of bases not matched to a gene: 5. Germline CDR1 SGHRS, CDR2 YFSETQ. The DNA of the CDR3 is TGCGCCAGCAGCCCATGGACTAGCGGACAAGAGACCCAGTACTTC. Translating gives CASSPWTSGQETQYF.

V gene TRBV5-4 combines with J gene TRBJ1-1; TRBD1 might be the D (6 bases). The CDR3 is 15 residues long. Per the germline V gene, CDR1 is SGHNT and CDR2 is YYREEE (reference sequence). V lost 3 bases to trimming and J lost 1 base, with 13 bases between them. The CDR3: CASSSETGPNTEAFF. The CDR3, as DNA: TGTGCCAGCAGCTCCGAAACAGGGCCGAACACTGAAGCTTTCTTT.

This clone has a single count. The chain joins TRBV3-1 (or the pseudogene TRBV3-2) to TRBJ2-2, with 9 bases fitting TRBD1. The germline V gene encodes CDR1 LGHDT and CDR2 YNNKEL (reference sequence). The CDR3 runs to 19 residues. Losses at the gene ends were 6 bases for V and 0 bases for J; bases not matched to a gene: 14. The CDR3 loop reads CASSYTGTGFFANTGELFF. The CDR3, as DNA: TGTGCCAGCAGTTACACCGGGACAGGGTTCTTCGCGAACACCGGGGAGCTGTTTTTT.

In its sample, this clone was seen once. The chain carries TRBV13 and TRBJ1-1, with 10 bases lining up with TRBD1. This CDR3 is 15 amino acids long. The ends lost 5 bases at V and 1 base at J; junction bases unmatched: 4. The germline V gene has CDR1 PRHDT and CDR2 FYEKMQ (reference sequence). In DNA, the CDR3 is TGTGCCAGCAGCACCGGGACAGGGGCGAACACTGAAGCTTTCTTT. It codes for CASSTGTGANTEAFF.

The chain carries TRBV19 and TRBJ2-5; 11 bases are a match to TRBD2. In germline, CDR1 is LNHDA, CDR2 SQIVND (reference sequence). Trimming cost V 6 bases and J 7 bases; bases outside gene matches: 13. This CDR3 region has 16 residues. Here the CDR3 reads CASSQPGLAASRTQYF. CDR3 coding DNA: TGTGCCAGTAGCCAACCGGGACTAGCGGCCTCGAGGACCCAGTACTTC.

The chain links TRBV2 to TRBJ1-4, with D perhaps matching TRBD1 (6 bases). The CDR3 is made up of 14 amino acids. V lost 5 bases, J lost 8 bases, and 15 bases lay in between. Germline loops: CDR1 SNHLY, CDR2 FYNNEI. The CDR3 here is CASSYRVGQEKLFF. CDR3 DNA sequence: TGTGCCAGCAGTTACAGGGTAGGGCAGGAAAAACTGTTTTTT.